These 25 T cell receptor beta chains share one sample of origin, sequenced in a study of Ad26.COV2.S vaccination and SARS-CoV-2 variants. Method: immunoSEQ multiplex PCR; TCRdb's copy keeps in-frame clones and lacks some. The sample holds around 380,000 clones, more than 85% seen once. Specified treatment: roughly 20 received Ad26.COV2.S at low or high dose, single or two shots; about 5 received placebo; per-sample allocation not given. Sample collection was performed on day 63 after the first vaccine or placebo injection. The sample in question was peripheral blood, obtained in a trial of Ad26.COV2.S vaccine versus placebo. The receptors were sampled from a person between 18 and 65 years old who received the Ad26.COV2.S COVID-19 vaccine or a placebo.

V usage is TRBV12-5 and J usage is TRBJ2-7; D is ambiguous. The germline V gene encodes CDR1 LGHNT and CDR2 FRNRAP. The CDR3 length is 13 residues. V was shortened by 0 bases and J by 3 bases, with 6 bases between the two germline ends. In nucleotides, the CDR3 is TGTGCTAGTGGTTTGGTACCGGGCTACGAGCAGTACTTC. Translated, it gives CASGLVPGYEQYF.

This chain joins TRBV20-1 and TRBJ2-5; D gene ambiguous. In germline, CDR1 is DFQATT, CDR2 SNEGSKA (reference sequence). Trimming left V 4 bases short and J 5 bases short, with 2 bases between. The CDR3 totals 9 residues. The CDR3 spells CSATETQYF. The CDR3 DNA is TGCAGTGCTACTGAGACCCAGTACTTC.

The chain uses TRBV4-3 and TRBJ2-4, with D possibly being TRBD1 (5 bases). V was cut by 2 bases and J by 9 bases, with 14 bases left in between. This CDR3 has 14 residues. Germline V gene lookup returns CDR1 LGHNA and CDR2 YSLEER. The CDR3 reads CASSQTVGVVIQYF. CDR3 nucleotides: TGCGCCAGCAGCCAAACAGTAGGGGTGGTCATTCAGTACTTC.

V and J are TRBV25-1 and TRBJ2-2, with D unresolved. There are 14 residues in the CDR3. Germline V gives CDR1 MGHDK, CDR2 SYGVNS. V was pared by 4 bases and J by 3 bases, with 9 bases between. The CDR3 sequence: CASSGQSYTGELFF. The CDR3 DNA follows: TGTGCCAGCAGTGGTCAATCGTACACCGGGGAGCTGTTTTTT.

V and J are TRBV6-5 and TRBJ1-2, with 7 bases matching TRBD1. Germline values: CDR1 MNHEY, CDR2 SVGAGI. The trim removed 8 bases at V and 9 bases at J, leaving 6 bases unmatched. The CDR3 covers 11 residues. For the CDR3, the DNA is TGTGCCAGCTACAGGGGAAGTAGCTACACCTTC. It translates to CASYRGSSYTF.

This clone was detected a few times. The chain carries TRBV7-6 and TRBJ1-1, with D possibly matching TRBD1 (6 bases). This CDR3 region has 15 residues. V gave up 3 bases and J gave up 1 base, with 12 bases separating them. CDR1 is SGHVS, CDR2 FNYEAQ, per germline. The CDR3 here is CASSFSSGANTEAFF. Here the CDR3 DNA reads TGTGCCAGCAGCTTCTCGTCAGGGGCGAACACTGAAGCTTTCTTT.

The chain carries TRBV28 and TRBJ2-3, with 8 bases that match TRBD2. Germline CDR1 and CDR2: MDHEN and SYDVKM. The V gene end was trimmed by 5 bases and the J gene end by 1 base; junction bases not matched to a gene: 8. CDR3 size: 16 residues. CDR3 sequence reads: CASSMTGRGGTDTQYF. The CDR3 nucleotides read TGTGCCAGCAGTATGACTGGGCGGGGGGGCACAGATACGCAGTATTTT.

The V call is TRBV30, the J call TRBJ1-2; no definite D call. V was trimmed by 2 bases and J by 3 bases, leaving 7 bases between them. Germline V gene sequence: CDR1 GTSNPN, CDR2 SVGIG (reference sequence). The CDR3 covers 12 residues. For the CDR3, the DNA is TGTGCCTGGAGTCTGACGGACTATGGCTACACCTTC. It encodes CAWSLTDYGYTF.

CDR3 coding DNA: TGTGCCAGCAGCTTAGTCCCGGGCCTTGCTAACCCCTACGAGCAGTACTTC. Translation: CASSLVPGLANPYEQYF. The rearrangement links TRBV7-2 to TRBJ2-7; D remains unclear. The CDR3 is made up of 17 amino acids. CDR1 and CDR2 (germline): SGHTA, FQGNSA. V lost 1 base, J lost 2 bases, and 18 bases lay in between.

CDR3 amino acids: CASRDRGIYNEQFF. Written as DNA, the CDR3 is TGTGCCAGCAGGGACAGGGGAATCTACAATGAGCAGTTCTTC. V is TRBV2 and J is TRBJ2-1; 9 nucleotides match TRBD1. Trimming at V came to 6 bases and at J to 3 bases, leaving 3 bases not matched to a gene. The CDR3 sequence is 14 residues long. Germline V lookup: CDR1 SNHLY, CDR2 FYNNEI.

The sample holds a few counts of this clone. This chain uses TRBV5-4 with TRBJ1-6; D might be TRBD1 (5 bases). This CDR3 has 14 residues. Trimming took 9 bases from V and 8 from J, leaving 18 bases between them. Germline lookup yields CDR1 SGHNT and CDR2 YYREEE (reference sequence). The CDR3 region is CATQGTRWDSPLHF. DNA for the CDR3: TGTGCCACCCAGGGTACGAGGTGGGATTCACCCCTCCACTTT.

This clone has a single count. The chain combines TRBV6-5 with TRBJ2-7; weak D call: TRBD1 (6 bases). The ends were cut back, 6 bases at V and 12 bases at J, with 12 bases in the middle. Germline CDR1 and CDR2: MNHEY and SVGAGI. CDR3 length: 10 amino acids. CDR3 nucleotides: TGTGCCAGCAGGGACAGTTCTTCGTACTTC. It specifies CASRDSSSYF.

The rearrangement uses TRBV7-2 and TRBJ1-1; 7 nucleotides align to TRBD1. The CDR3 runs to 14 residues. J was trimmed by 0 bases and V by 4 bases; bases with no gene match: 2. CDR1 and CDR2 from the germline V gene are SGHTA and FQGNSA. CDR3 coding DNA: TGTGCCAGCAGCTACGACAGGGTGAACACTGAAGCTTTCTTT. Its protein product is CASSYDRVNTEAFF.

V and J are TRBV7-9 and TRBJ1-2, with a weak D call TRBD1 (5 bases). Germline values: CDR1 SEHNR, CDR2 FQNEAQ (reference sequence). The CDR3 sequence is 12 residues long. This CDR3 is CVVGVRESEYTF. The CDR3 nucleotides are TGTGTTGTAGGTGTCAGGGAATCCGAGTACACCTTC.

The V gene is TRBV5-1, the J gene TRBJ2-1; possible D gene TRBD1, 5 bases. The CDR3 covers 13 residues. Germline V gives CDR1 SGHRS, CDR2 YFSETQ. Trimming removed 5 bases from V and 9 bases from J, with 15 bases in between. The CDR3 loop reads CASRTAHIGEQFF. CDR3 nucleotide sequence: TGCGCCAGCAGGACAGCCCATATCGGTGAGCAGTTCTTC. Based on the CDR3 plus reference TRBV5-1 and TRBJ2-1, the full variable domain is KAGVTQTPRYLIKTRGQQVTLSCSPISGHRSVSWYQQTPGQGLQFLFEYFSETQRNKGNFPGRFSGRQFSNSRSEMNVSTLELGDSALYLCASRTAHIGEQFFGPGTRLTVL.

V gene TRBV20-1 combines with J gene TRBJ1-5; D gene unclear. The CDR3 is 13 amino acids. Trimming took off 3 bases at V and 3 bases at J, with 9 bases between the two ends. Germline CDR1 reads DFQATT; CDR2 reads SNEGSKA (reference sequence). The CDR3 spells CSASRDYNQPQHF. The DNA of the CDR3 is TGCAGTGCTAGTCGAGATTACAATCAGCCCCAGCATTTT.

This chain joins TRBV7-9 and TRBJ2-5; tentatively, D is TRBD2 (5 bases). V shed 1 base and J shed 1 base, with 13 bases lying between them. The CDR3 totals 16 residues. Germline V CDR1 and CDR2: SEHNR, FQNEAQ (reference sequence). The CDR3 DNA sequence: TGTGCCAGCAGCTTAGATCGTTGGGGAGTCCAAGAGACCCAGTACTTC. It specifies CASSLDRWGVQETQYF.

CDR3 in amino acids: CASSAAGGPFEQFF. CDR3 DNA sequence: TGTGCCAGCAGTGCGGCGGGGGGGCCCTTTGAGCAGTTCTTC. The chain employs TRBV6-4 and TRBJ2-1; the match to TRBD2 covers 9 bases. The germline V gene has CDR1 MRHNA and CDR2 SNTAGT. The CDR3 is 14 residues long. The V and J ends lost 4 bases and 9 bases, in that order; junction bases with no gene match: 7.

Only one count was recorded for this clone. The chain carries TRBV19 and TRBJ2-3; D is ambiguous. V was pared by 4 bases and J by 0 bases, with 8 bases between. In germline, CDR1 is LNHDA, CDR2 SQIVND (reference sequence). The CDR3 consists of 14 residues. This CDR3 is CASSTAASTDTQYF. The CDR3 bases are TGTGCCAGTAGTACCGCCGCTAGCACAGATACGCAGTATTTT.

J is TRBJ1-1 and V is TRBV6-2 or TRBV6-3; TRBD1 matches 8 bases. The CDR3 runs 16 residues. Germline trimming cut 2 bases from V and 4 bases from J; bases unmatched to any gene: 9. The V gene's germline CDR1 is MNHEY and CDR2 SVGEGT. For the CDR3, the DNA is TGTGCCAGCAGTTACCTTGGACAGGGCGAGGGCACTGAAGCTTTCTTT. Translated, it gives CASSYLGQGEGTEAFF.

The genes are TRBV19 and TRBJ1-1; TRBD1 might be the D (6 bases). V dropped 5 bases and J dropped 5 bases, with 18 bases sitting between them. CDR3 size: 15 residues. Germline assignment: CDR1 LNHDA and CDR2 SQIVND (reference sequence). The CDR3 bases are TGTGCCAGTAGTGAGTTGGAAGGGGGGAGGACTGAAGCTTTCTTT. Amino acid sequence: CASSELEGGRTEAFF.

V and J are TRBV10-3 and TRBJ1-6, with a tentative D call TRBD1 (5 bases). Germline loops: CDR1 ENHRY, CDR2 SYGVKD. V lost 11 bases and J lost 6, with 14 bases in between. The CDR3 sequence is 13 residues long. The CDR3 here is CAGGSGPNSPLHF. DNA for the CDR3: TGTGCCGGGGGTAGCGGGCCTAATTCACCCCTCCACTTT.

J is TRBJ2-2 and V is TRBV10-3, with 8 bases matching TRBD1. Germline V gives CDR1 ENHRY, CDR2 SYGVKD. V lost 3 bases and J lost 3; bases outside the gene matches: 6. The CDR3 has 16 amino acids. The CDR3 loop is CAISDPRTGHTGELFF. CDR3 nucleotides: TGTGCCATCAGTGACCCCCGGACAGGGCACACCGGGGAGCTGTTTTTT.

The J gene is TRBJ1-2, the V gene TRBV7-2, with D unresolved. The V and J ends lost 2 bases and 4 bases respectively, with 11 bases between them. Looked up from germline, CDR1 is SGHTA and CDR2 is FQGNSA. The CDR3 covers 14 residues. The CDR3: CASSLRVEVYGYTF. CDR3 nucleotide sequence: TGTGCCAGCAGCTTACGAGTAGAAGTCTATGGCTACACCTTC.

J is TRBJ1-2 and V is TRBV20-1; D not certain. Germline assignment: CDR1 DFQATT and CDR2 SNEGSKA (reference sequence). V lost 3 bases and J lost 6, with 8 bases in between. The CDR3 has 11 residues. The CDR3 DNA reads as TGCAGTGCTAGCCTAGGGAATGGCTACACCTTC. Translated, it gives CSASLGNGYTF.